The 11 T cell receptor beta chains below all came from one sample that was sequenced in a study of OX40 agonist ivuxolimab in advanced cancers. TCRdb keeps only in-frame clones here, not all; method: immunoSEQ multiplex PCR. The sample yields some 74,000 clones, around 80% seen once. The material was CD4+ or CD8+ T cells sorted from blood, obtained in a trial of the OX40 agonist ivuxolimab. Receptors were obtained from an adult with an advanced solid tumor such as melanoma, head and neck, liver or kidney cancer.

The rearrangement links TRBV7-2 to TRBJ2-3; D might be TRBD1 or TRBD2, each matching 5 bases. The V gene's germline CDR1 is SGHTA and CDR2 FQGNSA. This CDR3 comprises 15 residues. Trimming shortened V by 6 bases and J by 9 bases, and 22 bases separated the two germline ends. CDR3 in amino acids: CASSFNIGDRETQYF. The CDR3 DNA reads as TGTGCCAGCAGTTTCAATATAGGGGACCGAGAGACGCAGTATTTT. Full variable domain (rest looked up from reference TRBV7-2 and TRBJ2-3): GAGVSQSPSNKVTEKGKDVELRCDPISGHTALYWYRQSLGQGLEFLIYFQGNSAPDKSGLPSDRFSAERTGGSVSTLTIQRTQQEDSAVYLCASSFNIGDRETQYFGPGTRLTVL.

This rearrangement joins TRBV28 to TRBJ2-7, with 14 bases identical to TRBD2. Per germline, CDR1 MDHEN and CDR2 SYDVKM. Trimming removed 2 bases from V and 6 bases from J; junction bases left unmatched: 3. The CDR3 is 15 residues long. The CDR3 bases are TGTGCCAGCAGTTTAGGGACTAGCGGGGGCGGCGAGCAGTACTTC. Its protein is CASSLGTSGGGEQYF.

This clone has only one observation. The rearrangement links TRBV5-1 to TRBJ2-7; TRBD1 agrees at 7 bases. V dropped 6 bases and J dropped 3; count of bases not matched to a gene: 18. The CDR3 loop spans 17 amino acids. Germline V gives CDR1 SGHRS, CDR2 YFSETQ. The DNA of the CDR3 is TGCGCCAGCAAGCTCCGTCCGACGGTAGACAGGGACTACGAGCAGTACTTC. Its translation: CASKLRPTVDRDYEQYF.

This rearrangement joins TRBV5-1 to TRBJ2-2; 10 bases are a match to TRBD2. The CDR3 spans 16 residues. Germline V lookup: CDR1 SGHRS, CDR2 YFSETQ. Losses at the gene ends were 3 bases for V and 4 bases for J; bases not matched to a gene: 6. CDR3 region: CASSSSSGRGTGELFF. CDR3 sequence (DNA): TGCGCCAGCAGCTCATCTAGCGGGAGAGGCACCGGGGAGCTGTTTTTT.

The rearrangement joins TRBV14 to TRBJ2-1; possibly TRBD2 for D (6 bases). V shed 4 bases and J shed 0 bases, with 25 bases lying between them. This CDR3 spans 20 amino acids. The V gene's germline CDR1 is SGHDN and CDR2 FVKESK. The CDR3 bases are TGTGCCAGCAGCCGGGGAGATATGACCTCGGGGGTGAGCTCCTACAATGAGCAGTTCTTC. Its protein is CASSRGDMTSGVSSYNEQFF. The variable domain in full, completed from reference TRBV14 and TRBJ2-1, reads EAGVTQFPSHSVIEKGQTVTLRCDPISGHDNLYWYRRVMGKEIKFLLHFVKESKQDESGMPNNRFLAERTGGTYSTLKVQPAELEDSGVYFCASSRGDMTSGVSSYNEQFFGPGTRLTVL.

This clone occurred once. CDR3 amino acids: CASSIRQDFSPNQPQHF. The CDR3 DNA follows: TGTGCCAGTAGTATCCGACAGGACTTCTCTCCGAATCAGCCCCAGCATTTT. The genes are TRBV19 and TRBJ1-5; D is possibly TRBD1 (6 bases). The germline CDR1 and CDR2 sequences are LNHDA and SQIVND (reference sequence). The CDR3 covers 17 residues. Trimming pared 3 bases from V and 4 bases from J, leaving 19 bases between.

The chain combines TRBV11-2 with TRBJ2-3; D is ambiguous. The ends were cut back, 5 bases at V and 10 bases at J, with 22 bases in the middle. The CDR3 loop spans 15 amino acids. CDR1 is SGHAT, CDR2 FQNNGV, per germline. The CDR3 loop is CASSPLGSGPRAQYF. The CDR3 bases are TGTGCCAGCAGCCCCCTGGGATCTGGGCCTCGAGCGCAGTATTTT.

This chain joins TRBV10-2 and TRBJ2-3; D may match TRBD1 or TRBD2 (5 bases each). V lost 5 bases and J lost 4, with 10 bases in between. Per the germline V gene, CDR1 is WSHSY and CDR2 is SAAADI. The CDR3 has 13 residues. CDR3 coding DNA: TGCGCCAGCAGTCCACCGGGACCAGATACGCAGTATTTT. This encodes CASSPPGPDTQYF.

V gene TRBV6-6 combines with J gene TRBJ2-1; TRBD2 might be the D (6 bases). The CDR3 is 15 amino acids. The germline CDR1 and CDR2 sequences are MNHNY and SVGAGI (reference sequence). V lost 2 bases, J lost 6 bases, and 14 bases lay in between. CDR3 DNA sequence: TGTGCCAGCAGTTACGGGGCGGGGAGCGGCAATGAGCAGTTCTTC. It yields the protein CASSYGAGSGNEQFF.

V gene TRBV18 combines with J gene TRBJ1-2, with D perhaps matching TRBD1 (5 bases). Between the trimmed V and J ends, which lost 3 bases and 4 bases, there was a span of 15 bases. Germline V gives CDR1 KGHSH, CDR2 LQKENI. This CDR3 has 15 residues. For the CDR3, the DNA is TGTGCCAGCTCACCCAGGGAGAGAGTGGGCTATGGCTACACCTTC. It is translated as CASSPRERVGYGYTF.

This chain connects TRBV2 to TRBJ2-7, with 13 bases fitting TRBD2. Germline V lookup: CDR1 SNHLY, CDR2 FYNNEI. CDR3 length: 18 amino acids. V gave up 5 bases and J gave up 4 bases; unmatched junction bases: 14. The CDR3 region is CASSTGLAGASGTYEQYF. CDR3 nucleotide sequence: TGTGCCAGCAGTACCGGACTAGCGGGAGCTTCGGGAACTTACGAGCAGTACTTC.